Listed here are 27 T cell receptor beta chains from one sample, sequenced in a study of blood T cells in healthy people across ages. A second PCR, run for about 7 to 11 cycles, used a sample-barcoded 5' primer plus a J-beta primer mix. TCRdb reprocessed the 5' RACE reads via MiXCR and lists one record per CDR3 protein. The sample consists of approximately 730,000 distinct CDR3 sequences, about 40% of them appearing once. The sequenced material came from blood. All receptors derive from a woman aged 55 to 70 in good health.

The rearrangement joins TRBV29-1 to TRBJ1-1; perhaps TRBD1 as D (6 bases). This CDR3 region has 14 residues. Germline CDR1 is SQVTM and CDR2 is ANQGSEA. V was cut by 7 bases and J by 1 base, with 16 bases left in between. Here the CDR3 reads CSAGGGQGNTEAFF. In nucleotides, the CDR3 is TGCAGCGCCGGGGGGGGCCAGGGGAACACTGAAGCTTTCTTT.

The chain uses TRBV3-1 and TRBJ2-7; 10 bases align to TRBD2. J was trimmed by 3 bases and V by 1 base; bases with no gene match: 0. The CDR3 length is 14 residues. Germline V gives CDR1 LGHDT, CDR2 YNNKEL (reference sequence). CDR3 DNA: TGTGCCAGCAGCCAAGTAGCGGGGGGCTACGAGCAGTACTTC. It translates to CASSQVAGGYEQYF.

The chain joins TRBV5-1 to TRBJ1-1, with 10 nucleotides matching TRBD1. The J segment lost 2 bases and the V segment lost 4 bases, leaving 5 bases of the junction unmatched. Germline V gene sequence: CDR1 SGHRS, CDR2 YFSETQ. The CDR3 totals 15 residues. CDR3 nucleotides: TGCGCCAGCAGCACTTGGACAGGGGGTAACACTGAAGCTTTCTTT. This codes for CASSTWTGGNTEAFF.

The chain combines TRBV4-3 with TRBJ2-7; no firm D call. With 1 base removed from V and 10 bases from J, the gap between germline ends came to 11 bases. Germline lookup yields CDR1 LGHNA and CDR2 YSLEER. The CDR3 sequence is 12 residues long. CDR3 sequence (DNA): TGCGCCAGCAGCCAAGCGGAAGAGTCCCAGTACTTC. As protein: CASSQAEESQYF.

This clonotype was seen a handful of times. The chain employs TRBV2 and TRBJ2-2; D is unresolved. Germline CDR1 reads SNHLY; CDR2 reads FYNNEI. V lost 4 bases to trimming and J lost 5 bases, with 11 bases between them. The CDR3 consists of 14 residues. The CDR3 sequence is CASSAVPDTGELFF. CDR3 bases: TGTGCCAGCAGTGCCGTGCCGGATACCGGGGAGCTGTTTTTT.

The sample holds many counts of this clonotype. This sequence joins TRBV7-2 and TRBJ2-5; 7 bases align to TRBD1. Germline V gene data show CDR1 as SGHTA and CDR2 as FQGNSA. V gave up 5 bases and J gave up 2 bases; unmatched junction bases: 5. This CDR3 region has 14 residues. CDR3 sequence (DNA): TGTGCCAGCAGCCCACAGACAGGGCAAGAGACCCAGTACTTC. Protein: CASSPQTGQETQYF. The full variable domain, with the rest looked up from reference TRBV7-2 and TRBJ2-5, is GAGVSQSPSNKVTEKGKDVELRCDPISGHTALYWYRQSLGQGLEFLIYFQGNSAPDKSGLPSDRFSAERTGGSVSTLTIQRTQQEDSAVYLCASSPQTGQETQYFGPGTRLLVL.

The rearrangement links TRBV7-9 to TRBJ1-2; TRBD1 might be the D (6 bases). V lost 5 bases to trimming and J lost 0 bases, with 10 bases between them. The CDR3 runs to 14 residues. Per germline, CDR1 SEHNR and CDR2 FQNEAQ (reference sequence). DNA for the CDR3: TGTGCCAGCAGCCACAGGGCCCCTAACTATGGCTACACCTTC. Amino acids: CASSHRAPNYGYTF.

V gene TRBV6-2 or TRBV6-3 combines with J gene TRBJ2-5, with unresolved D. TRBJ2-7 matches the DNA end more closely, so the J call is doubtful. The CDR3 is 11 residues long. Per the germline V gene, CDR1 is MNHEY and CDR2 is SVGEGT. CDR3 sequence reads: CASRTHIEQYF. DNA of the CDR3: TGTGCCAGCAGGACTCATATCGAGCAGTACTTC.

The chain is built from TRBV20-1 and TRBJ1-2; 8 bases fit TRBD1. Germline-derived CDR1 and CDR2 are DFQATT and SNEGSKA (reference sequence). The trim removed 5 bases at V and 6 bases at J, leaving 5 bases unmatched. CDR3 length: 12 residues. The CDR3 DNA is TGCAGTGCTCGGGACAGGCGGGATGGCTACACCTTC. Translating it yields CSARDRRDGYTF.

This rearrangement joins TRBV11-2 to TRBJ2-4; 9 positions match TRBD1. CDR3 size: 19 residues. From germline, CDR1 is SGHAT and CDR2 FQNNGV. V trimming: 4 bases; J trimming: 0 bases; junction bases outside the gene matches: 13. The CDR3 sequence: CASSSKAGTGLIAKNIQYF. DNA for the CDR3: TGTGCCAGCAGCTCCAAAGCCGGGACAGGGTTAATAGCCAAAAACATTCAGTACTTC.

This clonotype appeared a few times. This chain uses TRBV7-9 with TRBJ2-5; D unresolved. The length of the CDR3 is 12 residues. The V end was cut by 2 bases, the J end by 11 bases, with 12 bases between. The V gene's germline CDR1 is SEHNR and CDR2 FQNEAQ (reference sequence). CDR3 in DNA: TGTGCCAGCAGCTTACCTGCGCCTGAGCAGTACTTC. It translates to CASSLPAPEQYF.

In this sample, this clonotype turned up a few times. This chain connects TRBV4-2 to TRBJ2-1; 13 bases fit TRBD2. Trimming removed 2 bases from V and 7 bases from J; junction bases left unmatched: 5. The CDR3 loop spans 16 amino acids. CDR1 is LGHNA and CDR2 is YNFKEQ in the germline V gene. The CDR3 region is CASSQRGTSGKNEQFF. CDR3 DNA: TGTGCCAGCAGCCAAAGAGGGACTAGCGGGAAAAATGAGCAGTTCTTC.

The sample holds a few counts of this clonotype. The chain combines TRBV24-1 with TRBJ2-7, with 8 bases identical to TRBD1. V gave up 8 bases and J gave up 2 bases; unmatched junction bases: 1. Germline lookup yields CDR1 KGHDR and CDR2 SFDVKD. The CDR3 runs 12 residues. DNA for the CDR3: TGTGCCACCATGGACAGGGCCTACGAGCAGTACTTC. This codes for CATMDRAYEQYF.

J is TRBJ1-6 and V is TRBV6-5; 9 positions match TRBD1. This CDR3 is built from 16 residues. V trimming: 2 bases; J trimming: 8 bases; junction bases outside the gene matches: 7. Germline CDR1 is MNHEY and CDR2 is SVGAGI. The CDR3 DNA follows: TGTGCCAGCAGTTACGCCCGGGACAGGGAGTATTCACCCCTCCACTTT. This sequence encodes CASSYARDREYSPLHF.

V is TRBV7-9 and J is TRBJ1-4; 7 bases agree with TRBD1. Germline values: CDR1 SEHNR, CDR2 FQNEAQ (reference sequence). Unmatched junction bases numbered 8, after V lost 5 bases and J lost 5 bases. CDR3 length: 15 residues. The CDR3 loop is CASSPGGGENEKLFF. For the CDR3, the DNA is TGTGCCAGCAGCCCAGGAGGGGGCGAAAATGAAAAACTGTTTTTT.

This chain joins TRBV6-5 and TRBJ2-3; D is possibly TRBD2 (6 bases). The V gene lost 5 bases and the J gene lost 2 bases, with 11 bases spanning the gap. This CDR3 contains 14 residues. The germline V gene has CDR1 MNHEY and CDR2 SVGAGI. CDR3 loop: CASSRGLPTDTQYF. CDR3 bases: TGTGCCAGCAGTCGAGGACTACCCACAGATACGCAGTATTTT.

Turning to this clonotype: This clone may be a read error of a much larger clone one base away. The chain recombines TRBV5-1 with TRBJ2-5, with D perhaps TRBD1 (5 bases). There are 14 residues in the CDR3. The V gene's germline CDR1 is SGHRS and CDR2 YFSETQ. In nucleotides, the CDR3 is TGCGCCAGCAGCTTGGAGTGGGGCCAAGAGACCCGGTACTTC. Its protein product is CASSLEWGQETRYF.

The chain links TRBV4-3 to TRBJ2-7, with no clear D. This CDR3 has 16 residues. CDR1 is LGHNA, CDR2 YSLEER, per germline. V was shortened by 0 bases and J by 7 bases, with 19 bases between the two germline ends. The DNA for the CDR3 is TGCGCCAGCAGCCAAGAACCCCCTTATCAGCCCAATGAGCAGTACTTC. It translates to CASSQEPPYQPNEQYF.

This clonotype was recorded at least ten times. The chain uses TRBV2 and TRBJ2-7; TRBD2 matches at 12 bases. The CDR3 runs 16 residues. Per germline, CDR1 SNHLY and CDR2 FYNNEI. V was pared by 6 bases and J by 2 bases, with 8 bases of the junction left unmatched. The CDR3, as DNA: TGTGCCAGCAGGGGGGGGACTAGCGGGTCCGCCTACGAGCAGTACTTC. Its protein product is CASRGGTSGSAYEQYF.

With regard to this clonotype: A much larger clonotype is one base distant, so this may be a read error. This chain links TRBV29-1 with TRBJ2-1, with 9 bases matching TRBD2. Germline V gene data show CDR1 as SQVTM and CDR2 as ANQGSEA. This CDR3 contains 11 residues. The CDR3 coding sequence is TGCAGCGGCAAGGGACTAGCCGAGCGGTTCTTC. Translated: CSGKGLAERFF.

The chain carries TRBV7-3 and TRBJ1-2, with 9 bases fitting TRBD1. V lost 4 bases and J lost 12; bases outside the gene matches: 9. The germline V gene has CDR1 SGHTA and CDR2 FQGTGA. This CDR3 region has 13 residues. CDR3 amino acids: CASSSGQGYSHTF. As DNA, the CDR3 is TGTGCCAGCAGCTCTGGACAGGGGTACTCCCACACCTTC. Combining the CDR3 with reference TRBV7-3 and TRBJ1-2 gives the whole variable domain GAGVSQTPSNKVTEKGKYVELRCDPISGHTALYWYRQSLGQGPEFLIYFQGTGAADDSGLPNDRFFAVRPEGSVSTLKIQRTERGDSAVYLCASSSGQGYSHTFGSGTRLTVV.

The sample holds many counts of this clonotype. The chain has TRBV7-8 and TRBJ2-1; D might be TRBD1 (5 bases). Between the trimmed V and J ends, which lost 2 bases and 9 bases, there was a span of 8 bases. Germline V gives CDR1 SGHVS, CDR2 FQNEAQ. This CDR3 comprises 12 residues. The chain's CDR3 is CASSLQGGEQFF. CDR3 sequence (DNA): TGTGCCAGCAGCTTACAGGGTGGTGAGCAGTTCTTC.

This clonotype was counted a few times. The V and J genes are TRBV7-2 and TRBJ2-3; D remains ambiguous. V lost 1 base and J lost 8, with 16 bases in between. The CDR3 consists of 15 residues. Germline loops: CDR1 SGHTA, CDR2 FQGNSA. The CDR3 loop is CASSLGDIFYATQYF. The CDR3 DNA reads TGTGCCAGCAGCTTAGGGGATATTTTTTATGCTACGCAGTATTTT.

Points on this clonotype: This may come from a read error, since a much larger clone is one base off. The chain employs TRBV25-1 and TRBJ2-3; 12 bases are a match to TRBD2. Germline V gene lookup returns CDR1 MGHDK and CDR2 SYGVNS. This CDR3 comprises 16 residues. CDR3 residues: CTSSPSGRAGTDTQYF. The CDR3, as DNA: TGTACCAGCAGCCCTAGCGGGAGGGCTGGCACAGATACGCAGTATTTT.

For this clonotype: Compared with germline, one end of the junction differs, possibly owing to a read error. The J gene is TRBJ1-4, the V gene TRBV4-3; 8 bases fit TRBD1. Germline lookup yields CDR1 LGHNA and CDR2 YSLEER. This CDR3 is built from 16 residues. CDR3 nucleotide sequence: TGCGCCAGCAGCCGAGACCCCCCAGGGGGCATTGAAGAACTGTTTTTT. Encoded protein: CASSRDPPGGIEELFF.

This clonotype was seen a handful of times. The genes are TRBV2 and TRBJ1-6, with TRBD1 identical over 9 bases. V was clipped by 2 bases and J by 7 bases; unmatched bases: 6. Germline values: CDR1 SNHLY, CDR2 FYNNEI. The CDR3 consists of 16 residues. The CDR3: CASSENAGTGNSPLHF. CDR3 nucleotide sequence: TGTGCCAGCAGTGAAAACGCCGGGACAGGGAATTCACCCCTCCACTTT.

The table lists this clonotype with a few counts. This chain links TRBV25-1 with TRBJ1-2; D remains ambiguous. Trimming pared 5 bases from V and 1 base from J, leaving 5 bases between. Germline V gene data show CDR1 as MGHDK and CDR2 as SYGVNS. The CDR3 has 12 amino acids. CDR3 sequence: CASSRFNYGYTF. CDR3 coding DNA: TGTGCCAGCAGTCGATTTAACTATGGCTACACCTTC.